This TCR beta chain appears in the sequencing data of a study of regulatory T cells in long-lasting Graves disease. Overall study findings and caveats: Researchers examined only peripheral blood and not thyroid tissue. Gene preferences differed: TRBV28, TRBJ1-2, TRBJ2-5 in persistent cases.

Germline CDR1 MDHEN, CDR2 SYDVKM. V lost 4 bases, J lost 0 bases, and 13 bases lay in between. The CDR3 totals 15 residues. This clonotype was seen at least ten times. Its antigen is undetermined. Combining iRepertoire HTBI primers with Arm-PCR of CDR3 regions, the authors built TCR beta libraries. TCRdb reprocessed the multiplex PCR reads with MiXCR, giving one entry per CDR3 protein. The sample carries roughly 420,000 distinct CDR3 sequences, less than 15% recorded once. Time point reported: newly diagnosed GD, antithyroid drugs for less than 3 months. Construction of the TCR library relied on RNA isolated from PBMCs. This sample also belongs to another study, concerning T cells in Graves' hyperthyroidism and ophthalmopathy. As that report states: HTBI primers were used for first-round RT-PCR of the TCR CDR3. By a 13 V-J model, ophthalmopathy was set apart from stable hyperthyroidism.

The source of this sequence is a woman in her fifties or sixties with Graves disease. The chain employs TRBV28 and TRBJ2-7; perhaps TRBD1 as D (6 bases). This material consisted of peripheral blood mononuclear cells (PBMCs), taken at new diagnosis, from a patient treated with antithyroid drugs. The CDR3 is CASSSQGLSSYEQYF. CDR3 in DNA: TGTGCCAGCAGTTCACAGGGATTGAGCTCCTACGAGCAGTACTTC.